In this sample, the clone carrying this T cell receptor beta chain turned up many times. The antigen is unknown. These data are taken from a study of T-cell memory formation after mild COVID-19. Trimming stripped 5 bases from V and 6 bases from J, with 11 bases between. Germline V CDR1 and CDR2: LGHDT, YNNKEL (reference sequence). The CDR3 is made up of 12 amino acids. Study-wide results and caveats: While clones contracting from day 15 to 85 were balanced between CD4 and CD8, later expanders leaned CD4+. Within pre-infection memory, some responding clones were found, suggesting cross-reactive memory joined.

UMIs and sample barcodes were carried by the TCR alpha and TCR beta cDNA libraries that 5'RACE produced using constant-segment primers. TCRdb ran MiXCR on the 5' RACE reads and lists one entry per CDR3 protein. The sample includes about 560,000 distinct CDR3 sequences, about 20% of them seen just once. This sequence joins TRBV3-1 and TRBJ2-7; D gene unclear. The sequence came from an adult woman who had mild COVID-19 (a few samples of this study predate the infection). Cell type and time point are not known. The sequenced sample was PBMCs or a T cell subset sorted from them (not recorded which). CDR3 nucleotide sequence: TGTGCCAGCAGCGCGGCCGGTCGCGAGCAGTACTTC. It is translated as CASSAAGREQYF.